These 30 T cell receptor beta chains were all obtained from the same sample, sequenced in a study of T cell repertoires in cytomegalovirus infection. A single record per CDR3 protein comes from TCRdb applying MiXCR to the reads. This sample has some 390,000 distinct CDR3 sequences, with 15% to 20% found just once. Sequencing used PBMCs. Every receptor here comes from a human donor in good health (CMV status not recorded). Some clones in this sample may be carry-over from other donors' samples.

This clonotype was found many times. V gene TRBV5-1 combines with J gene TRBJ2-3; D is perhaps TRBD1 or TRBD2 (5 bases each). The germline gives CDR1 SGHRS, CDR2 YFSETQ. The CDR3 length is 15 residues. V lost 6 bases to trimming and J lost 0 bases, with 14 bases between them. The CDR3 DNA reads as TGCGCCAGCAAAAGGATCGGGGCAAGCACAGATACGCAGTATTTT. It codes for CASKRIGASTDTQYF. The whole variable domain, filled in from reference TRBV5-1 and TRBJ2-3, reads KAGVTQTPRYLIKTRGQQVTLSCSPISGHRSVSWYQQTPGQGLQFLFEYFSETQRNKGNFPGRFSGRQFSNSRSEMNVSTLELGDSALYLCASKRIGASTDTQYFGPGTRLTVL.

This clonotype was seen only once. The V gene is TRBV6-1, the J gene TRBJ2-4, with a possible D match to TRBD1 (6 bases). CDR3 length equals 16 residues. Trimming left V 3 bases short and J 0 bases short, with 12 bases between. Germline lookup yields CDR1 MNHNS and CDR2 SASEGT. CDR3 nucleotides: TGTGCCAGCAGTGATTACAGGGATCTAGCCAAAAACATTCAGTACTTC. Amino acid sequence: CASSDYRDLAKNIQYF.

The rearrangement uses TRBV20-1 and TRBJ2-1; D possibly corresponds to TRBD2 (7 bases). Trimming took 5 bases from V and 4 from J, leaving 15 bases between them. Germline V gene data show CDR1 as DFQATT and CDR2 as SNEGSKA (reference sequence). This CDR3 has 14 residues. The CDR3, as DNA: TGCAGTGCTGGTCTCGGGGGGCGATACAATGAGCAGTTCTTC. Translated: CSAGLGGRYNEQFF.

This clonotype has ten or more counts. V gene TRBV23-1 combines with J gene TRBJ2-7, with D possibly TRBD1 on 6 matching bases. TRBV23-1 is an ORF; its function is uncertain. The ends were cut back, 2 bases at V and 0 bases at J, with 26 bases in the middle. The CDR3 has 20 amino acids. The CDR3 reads CASSQVCTGLHWRRSYEQYF. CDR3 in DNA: TGCGCCAGCAGTCAAGTCTGTACAGGGCTACACTGGCGGCGCTCCTACGAGCAGTACTTC.

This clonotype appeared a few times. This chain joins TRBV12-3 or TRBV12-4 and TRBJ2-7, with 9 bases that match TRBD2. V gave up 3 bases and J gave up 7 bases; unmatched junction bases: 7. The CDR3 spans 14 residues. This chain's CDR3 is CASSLVAGAGEQYF. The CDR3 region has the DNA TGTGCCAGCAGTTTGGTAGCGGGAGCGGGGGAGCAGTACTTC.

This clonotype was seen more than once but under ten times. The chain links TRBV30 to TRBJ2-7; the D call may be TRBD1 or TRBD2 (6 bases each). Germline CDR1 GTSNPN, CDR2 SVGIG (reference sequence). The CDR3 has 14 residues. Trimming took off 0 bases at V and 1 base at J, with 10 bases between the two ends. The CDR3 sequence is CAWSVGGKSYEQYF. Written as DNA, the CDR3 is TGTGCCTGGAGTGTAGGGGGGAAATCCTACGAGCAGTACTTC.

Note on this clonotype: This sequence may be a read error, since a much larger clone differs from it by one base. The CDR3 sequence is CASSPLGVGELFF. CDR3 DNA sequence: TGTGCCAGCAGCCCGCTGGGAGTCGGGGAGCTGTTTTTT. This rearrangement joins TRBV7-2 to TRBJ2-2; a possible D gene is TRBD2 (5 bases). The CDR3 runs 13 residues. The ends were cut back, 5 bases at V and 7 bases at J, with 11 bases in the middle. Per germline, CDR1 SGHTA and CDR2 FQGNSA.

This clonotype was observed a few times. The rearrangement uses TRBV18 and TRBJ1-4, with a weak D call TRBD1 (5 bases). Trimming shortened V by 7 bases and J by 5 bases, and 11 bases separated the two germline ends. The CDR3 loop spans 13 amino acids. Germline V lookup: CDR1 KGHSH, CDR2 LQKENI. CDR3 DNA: TGTGCCAGCTTACCGGGACGGAATGAAAAACTGTTTTTT. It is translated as CASLPGRNEKLFF. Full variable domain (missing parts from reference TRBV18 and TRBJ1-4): NAGVMQNPRHLVRRRGQEARLRCSPMKGHSHVYWYRQLPEEGLKFMVYLQKENIIDESGMPKERFSAEFPKEGPSILRIQQVVRGDSAAYFCASLPGRNEKLFFGSGTQLSVL.

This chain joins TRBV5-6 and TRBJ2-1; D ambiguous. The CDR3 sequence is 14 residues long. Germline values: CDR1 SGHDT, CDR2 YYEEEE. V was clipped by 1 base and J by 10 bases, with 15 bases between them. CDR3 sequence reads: CASSLLSSSREQFF. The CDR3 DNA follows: TGTGCCAGCAGCTTGTTGTCCTCCTCCCGGGAGCAGTTCTTC.

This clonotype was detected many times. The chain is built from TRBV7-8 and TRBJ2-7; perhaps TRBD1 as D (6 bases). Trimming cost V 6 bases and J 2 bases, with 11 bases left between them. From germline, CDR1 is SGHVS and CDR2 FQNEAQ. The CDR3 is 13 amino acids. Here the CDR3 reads CASRPQGPYEQYF. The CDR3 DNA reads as TGTGCCAGCAGGCCACAGGGCCCCTACGAGCAGTACTTC.

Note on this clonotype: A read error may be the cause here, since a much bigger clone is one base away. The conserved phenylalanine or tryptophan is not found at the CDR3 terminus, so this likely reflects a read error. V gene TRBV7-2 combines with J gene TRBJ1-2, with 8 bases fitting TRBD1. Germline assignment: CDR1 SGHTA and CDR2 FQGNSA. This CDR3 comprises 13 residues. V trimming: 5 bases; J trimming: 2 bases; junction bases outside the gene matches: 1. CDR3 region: CASSRQGNYGYTS. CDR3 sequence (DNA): TGTGCCAGCAGCAGACAGGGGAACTATGGCTACACCTCC.

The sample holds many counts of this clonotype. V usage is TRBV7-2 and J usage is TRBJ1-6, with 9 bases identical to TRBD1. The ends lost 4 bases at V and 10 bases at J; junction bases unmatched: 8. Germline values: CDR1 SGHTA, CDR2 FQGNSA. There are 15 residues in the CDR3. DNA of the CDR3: TGTGCCAGCAGCTCCAGGACAGGGGAACAGTCACCCCTCCACTTT. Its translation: CASSSRTGEQSPLHF. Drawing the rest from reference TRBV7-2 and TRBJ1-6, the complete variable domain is GAGVSQSPSNKVTEKGKDVELRCDPISGHTALYWYRQSLGQGLEFLIYFQGNSAPDKSGLPSDRFSAERTGGSVSTLTIQRTQQEDSAVYLCASSSRTGEQSPLHFGNGTRLTVT.

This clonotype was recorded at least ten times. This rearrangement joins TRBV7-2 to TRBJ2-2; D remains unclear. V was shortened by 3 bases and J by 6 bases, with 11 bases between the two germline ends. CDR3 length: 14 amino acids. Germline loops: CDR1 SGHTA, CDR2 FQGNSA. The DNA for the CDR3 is TGTGCCAGCAGCTTCCTCAATGGGCCCGGGGAGCTGTTTTTT. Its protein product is CASSFLNGPGELFF.

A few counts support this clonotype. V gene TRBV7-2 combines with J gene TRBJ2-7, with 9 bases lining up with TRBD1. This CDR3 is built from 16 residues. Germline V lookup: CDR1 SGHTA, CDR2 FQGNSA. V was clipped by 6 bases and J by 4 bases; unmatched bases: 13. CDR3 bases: TGTGCCAGCAGTGCTCGCGGGGACAGGGACATATACGAGCAGTACTTC. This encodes CASSARGDRDIYEQYF.

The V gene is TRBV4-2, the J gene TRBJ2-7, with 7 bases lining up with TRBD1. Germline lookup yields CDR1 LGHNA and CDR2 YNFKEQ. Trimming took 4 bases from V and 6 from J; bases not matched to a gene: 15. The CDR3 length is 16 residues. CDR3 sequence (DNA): TGTGCCAGCAGCCCCCAATCGGTGACAGGGCGCAGCGAGCAGTACTTC. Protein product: CASSPQSVTGRSEQYF.

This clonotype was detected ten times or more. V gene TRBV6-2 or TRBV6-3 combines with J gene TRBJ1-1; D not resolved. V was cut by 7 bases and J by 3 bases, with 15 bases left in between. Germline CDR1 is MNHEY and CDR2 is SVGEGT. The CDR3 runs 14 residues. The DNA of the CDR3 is TGTGCCAGCATCAGTACGAATTCGGACACTGAAGCTTTCTTT. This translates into CASISTNSDTEAFF.

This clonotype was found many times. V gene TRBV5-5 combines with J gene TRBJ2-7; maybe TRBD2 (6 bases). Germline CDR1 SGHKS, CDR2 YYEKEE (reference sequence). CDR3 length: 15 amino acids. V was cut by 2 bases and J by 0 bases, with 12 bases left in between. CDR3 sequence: CASSFKARGSYEQYF. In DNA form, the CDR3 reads TGTGCCAGCAGCTTTAAGGCGCGGGGCTCCTACGAGCAGTACTTC.

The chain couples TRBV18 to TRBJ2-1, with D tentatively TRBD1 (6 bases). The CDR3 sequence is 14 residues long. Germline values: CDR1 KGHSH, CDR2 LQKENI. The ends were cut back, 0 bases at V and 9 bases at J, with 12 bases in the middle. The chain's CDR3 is CASSPPGQWSEQFF. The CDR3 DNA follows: TGTGCCAGCTCACCACCGGGACAATGGTCTGAGCAGTTCTTC.

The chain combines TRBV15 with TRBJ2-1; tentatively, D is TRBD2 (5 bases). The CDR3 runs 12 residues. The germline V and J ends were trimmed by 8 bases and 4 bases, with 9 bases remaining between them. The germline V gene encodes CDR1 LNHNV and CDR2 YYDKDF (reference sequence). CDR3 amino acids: CATARGYNEQFF. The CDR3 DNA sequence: TGTGCCACCGCTCGGGGTTACAATGAGCAGTTCTTC.

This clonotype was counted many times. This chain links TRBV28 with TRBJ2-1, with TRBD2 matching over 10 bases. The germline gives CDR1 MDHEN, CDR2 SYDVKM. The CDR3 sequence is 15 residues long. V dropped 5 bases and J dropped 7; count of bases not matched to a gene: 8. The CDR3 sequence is CASSEPAGGGNEQFF. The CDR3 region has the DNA TGTGCCAGCAGTGAACCAGCGGGAGGGGGTAATGAGCAGTTCTTC.

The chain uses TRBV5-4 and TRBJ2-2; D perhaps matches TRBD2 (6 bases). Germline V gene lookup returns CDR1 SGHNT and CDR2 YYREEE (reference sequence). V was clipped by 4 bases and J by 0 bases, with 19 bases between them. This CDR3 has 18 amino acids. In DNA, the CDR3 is TGTGCCAGCAGCCCAGGCGGTAGGCGGGGTACGAACACCGGGGAGCTGTTTTTT. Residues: CASSPGGRRGTNTGELFF.

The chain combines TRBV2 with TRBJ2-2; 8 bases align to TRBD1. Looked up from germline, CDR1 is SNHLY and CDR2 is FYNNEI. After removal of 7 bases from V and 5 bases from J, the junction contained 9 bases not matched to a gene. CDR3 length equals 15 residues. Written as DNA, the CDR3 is TGTGCCAGCACTACGGACAGGGATGGAACCGGGGAGCTGTTTTTT. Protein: CASTTDRDGTGELFF.

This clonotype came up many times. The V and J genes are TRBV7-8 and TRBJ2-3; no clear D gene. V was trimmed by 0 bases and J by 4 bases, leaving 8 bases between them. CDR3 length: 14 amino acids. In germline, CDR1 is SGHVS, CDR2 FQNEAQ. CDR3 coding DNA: TGTGCCAGCAGCTTAGCCCCCGCGGCAGATACGCAGTATTTT. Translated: CASSLAPAADTQYF. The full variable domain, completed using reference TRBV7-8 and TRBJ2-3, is GAGVSQSPRYKVAKRGQDVALRCDPISGHVSLFWYQQALGQGPEFLTYFQNEAQLDKSGLPSDRFFAERPEGSVSTLKIQRTQQEDSAVYLCASSLAPAADTQYFGPGTRLTVL.

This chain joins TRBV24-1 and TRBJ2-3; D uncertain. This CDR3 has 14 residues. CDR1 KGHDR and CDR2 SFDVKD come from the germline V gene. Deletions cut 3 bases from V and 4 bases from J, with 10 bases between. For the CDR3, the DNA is TGTGCCACCAGTGATCGGCGCGCCTCAGATACGCAGTATTTT. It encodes CATSDRRASDTQYF.

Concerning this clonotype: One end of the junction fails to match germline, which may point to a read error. The CDR3 loop reads CSVRQGTETQYF. CDR3 bases: TGCAGTGTTAGACAGGGGACAGAGACCCAGTACTTC. The chain couples TRBV20-1 to TRBJ2-5; 8 positions agree with TRBD1. Germline V gives CDR1 DFQATT, CDR2 SNEGSKA (reference sequence). CDR3 length: 12 amino acids.

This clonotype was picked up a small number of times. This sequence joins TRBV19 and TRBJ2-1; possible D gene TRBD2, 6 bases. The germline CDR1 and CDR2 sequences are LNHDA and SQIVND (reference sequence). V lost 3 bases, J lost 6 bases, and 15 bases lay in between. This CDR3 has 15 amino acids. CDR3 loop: CASSISSGLPNEQFF. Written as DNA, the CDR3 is TGTGCCAGTAGTATTTCTTCGGGACTCCCCAATGAGCAGTTCTTC.

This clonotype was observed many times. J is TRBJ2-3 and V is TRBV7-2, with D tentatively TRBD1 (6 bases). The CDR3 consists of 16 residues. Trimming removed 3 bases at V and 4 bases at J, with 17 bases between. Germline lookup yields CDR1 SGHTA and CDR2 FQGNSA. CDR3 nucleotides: TGTGCCAGCAGCTTCCGTCCGGCAGGGGTTGCAGATACGCAGTATTTT. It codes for CASSFRPAGVADTQYF.

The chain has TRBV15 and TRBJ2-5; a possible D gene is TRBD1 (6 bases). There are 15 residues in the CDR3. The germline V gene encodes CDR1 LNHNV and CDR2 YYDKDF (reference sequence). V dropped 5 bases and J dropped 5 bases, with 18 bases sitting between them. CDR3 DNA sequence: TGTGCCACCAGCCCCCGGGGACCCCAGGGGGAGACCCAGTACTTC. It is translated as CATSPRGPQGETQYF.

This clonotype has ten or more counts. CDR3 loop: CASSFGSGGVEEQFF. CDR3 bases: TGTGCCAGCAGCTTTGGTAGCGGGGGGGTGGAGGAGCAGTTCTTC. V is TRBV7-2 and J is TRBJ2-1, with TRBD2 matching 11 bases. V lost 3 bases to trimming and J lost 10 bases; unmatched junction nucleotides: 8. Looked up from germline, CDR1 is SGHTA and CDR2 is FQGNSA. The CDR3 is 15 amino acids.

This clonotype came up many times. The CDR3 sequence: CASSLLDTEFTEAFF. CDR3 sequence (DNA): TGTGCCAGCAGCCTACTTGATACAGAGTTCACTGAAGCTTTCTTT. The rearrangement joins TRBV7-2 to TRBJ1-1; D not resolved. V shed 5 bases and J shed 4 bases, with 17 bases lying between them. The CDR3 length is 15 residues. In germline, CDR1 is SGHTA, CDR2 FQGNSA.